The clone carrying this TCR beta chain turned up a few times. Produced via immunoSEQ multiplex PCR; TCRdb's table is partial and in-frame only. The sample yields hundreds of thousands of clones, about 80% seen once. The record originates from a study of shared clonotypes between healthy human individuals. The length of the CDR3 is 16 residues. Germline CDR1 and CDR2: LGHNT and FRNRAP. The V and J ends lost 5 bases and 3 bases respectively, with 17 bases between them. This TCR came from a woman aged 35 to 49 in good health. Some clones in this sample may be carry-over from other donors' samples. The material sequenced was PBMCs. The gene calls are TRBV12-5 and TRBJ1-3; possibly TRBD1 for D (5 bases). CDR3 DNA: TGTGCTAGTGGTCCATGGACACTGGCTGGTGGAAACACCATATATTTT. Translation gives CASGPWTLAGGNTIYF.